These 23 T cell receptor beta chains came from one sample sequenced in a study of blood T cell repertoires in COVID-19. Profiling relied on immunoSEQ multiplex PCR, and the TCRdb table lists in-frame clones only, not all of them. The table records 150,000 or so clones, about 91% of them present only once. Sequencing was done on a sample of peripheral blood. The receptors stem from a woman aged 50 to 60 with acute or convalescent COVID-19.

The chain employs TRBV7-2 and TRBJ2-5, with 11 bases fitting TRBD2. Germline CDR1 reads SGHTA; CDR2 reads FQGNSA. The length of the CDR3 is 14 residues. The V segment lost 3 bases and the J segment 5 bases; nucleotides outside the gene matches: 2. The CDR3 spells CASSFSGRGETQYF. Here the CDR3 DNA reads TGTGCCAGCAGCTTTAGCGGGAGGGGCGAGACCCAGTACTTC.

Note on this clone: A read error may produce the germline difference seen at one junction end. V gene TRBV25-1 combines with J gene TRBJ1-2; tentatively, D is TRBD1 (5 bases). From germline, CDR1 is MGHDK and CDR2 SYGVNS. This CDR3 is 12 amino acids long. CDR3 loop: CASRDSFYGYTF. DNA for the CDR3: TGTGCCAGCCGTGACAGTTTTTATGGCTACACCTTC.

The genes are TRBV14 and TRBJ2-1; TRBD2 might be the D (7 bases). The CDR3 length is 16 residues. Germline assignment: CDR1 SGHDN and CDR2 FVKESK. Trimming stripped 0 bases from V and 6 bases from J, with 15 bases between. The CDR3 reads CASSQEIQGTTNEQFF. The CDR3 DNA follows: TGTGCCAGCAGCCAAGAGATCCAGGGGACTACCAATGAGCAGTTCTTC. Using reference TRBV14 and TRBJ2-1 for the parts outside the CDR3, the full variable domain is EAGVTQFPSHSVIEKGQTVTLRCDPISGHDNLYWYRRVMGKEIKFLLHFVKESKQDESGMPNNRFLAERTGGTYSTLKVQPAELEDSGVYFCASSQEIQGTTNEQFFGPGTRLTVL.

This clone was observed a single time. As DNA, the CDR3 is TGTGCCAGCAGTTATACCCGACTCCGGGAGCAGTTCTTC. This gives the protein CASSYTRLREQFF. This chain joins TRBV12-3 or TRBV12-4 and TRBJ2-1, with D uncertain. The CDR3 is 13 amino acids. V was pared by 4 bases and J by 10 bases, with 14 bases between.

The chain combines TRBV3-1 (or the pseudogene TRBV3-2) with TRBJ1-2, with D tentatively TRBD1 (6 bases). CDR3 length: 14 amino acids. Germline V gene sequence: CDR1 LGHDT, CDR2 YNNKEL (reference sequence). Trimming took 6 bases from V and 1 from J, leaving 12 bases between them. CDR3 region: CASSLPGHNYGYTF. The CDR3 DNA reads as TGTGCCAGCAGTCTCCCGGGACATAACTATGGCTACACCTTC.

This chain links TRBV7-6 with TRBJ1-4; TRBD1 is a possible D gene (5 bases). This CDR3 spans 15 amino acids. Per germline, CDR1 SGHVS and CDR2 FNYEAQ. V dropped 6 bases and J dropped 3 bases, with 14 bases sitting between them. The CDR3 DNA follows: TGTGCCAGCAGTCAAGAGGCAGGGTCTAATGAAAAACTGTTTTTT. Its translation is CASSQEAGSNEKLFF.

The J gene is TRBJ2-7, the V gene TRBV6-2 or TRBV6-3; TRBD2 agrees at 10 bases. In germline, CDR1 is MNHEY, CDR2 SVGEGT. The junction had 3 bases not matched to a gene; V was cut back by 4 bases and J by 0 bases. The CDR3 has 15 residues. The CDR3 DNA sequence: TGTGCCAGCAGTTCCCCTAGCGGGAGCTCCTACGAGCAGTACTTC. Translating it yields CASSSPSGSSYEQYF.

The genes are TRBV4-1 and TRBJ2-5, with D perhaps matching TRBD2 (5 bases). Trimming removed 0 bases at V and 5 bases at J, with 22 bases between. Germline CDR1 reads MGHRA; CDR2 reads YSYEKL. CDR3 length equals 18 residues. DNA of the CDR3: TGCGCCAGCAGCCAAGATGAGGCTAGTGGAGGCAGCAGGGAGACCCAGTACTTC. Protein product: CASSQDEASGGSRETQYF.

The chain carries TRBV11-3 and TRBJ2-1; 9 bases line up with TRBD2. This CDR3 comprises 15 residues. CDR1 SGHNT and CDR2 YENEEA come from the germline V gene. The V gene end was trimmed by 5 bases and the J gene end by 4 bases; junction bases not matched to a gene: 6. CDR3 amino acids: CASSPRLAVYNEQFF. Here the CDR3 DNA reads TGTGCCAGCAGCCCGAGACTAGCGGTATACAATGAGCAGTTCTTC. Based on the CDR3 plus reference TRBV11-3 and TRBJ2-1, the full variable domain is EAGVVQSPRYKIIEKKQPVAFWCNPISGHNTLYWYLQNLGQGPELLIRYENEEAVDDSQLPKDRFSAERLKGVDSTLKIQPAELGDSAVYLCASSPRLAVYNEQFFGPGTRLTVL.

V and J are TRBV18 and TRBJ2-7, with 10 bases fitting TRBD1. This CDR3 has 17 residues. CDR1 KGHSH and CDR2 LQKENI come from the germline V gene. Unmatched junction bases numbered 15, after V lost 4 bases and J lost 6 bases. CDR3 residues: CASSLTVPGQGKFEQYF. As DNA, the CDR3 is TGTGCCAGCTCACTAACCGTTCCGGGACAGGGGAAGTTCGAGCAGTACTTC.

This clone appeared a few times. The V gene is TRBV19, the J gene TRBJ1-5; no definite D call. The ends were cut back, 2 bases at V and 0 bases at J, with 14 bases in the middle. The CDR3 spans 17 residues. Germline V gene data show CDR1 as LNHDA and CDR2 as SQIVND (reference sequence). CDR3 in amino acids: CASSIFGGIYSNQPQHF. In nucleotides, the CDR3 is TGTGCCAGTAGTATATTTGGAGGGATCTATAGCAATCAGCCCCAGCATTTT.

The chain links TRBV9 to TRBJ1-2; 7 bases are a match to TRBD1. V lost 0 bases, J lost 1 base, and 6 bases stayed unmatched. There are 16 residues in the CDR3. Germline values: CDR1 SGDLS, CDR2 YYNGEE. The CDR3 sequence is CASSVVGGGDNYGYTF. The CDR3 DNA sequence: TGTGCCAGCAGCGTAGTCGGAGGGGGCGATAACTATGGCTACACCTTC.

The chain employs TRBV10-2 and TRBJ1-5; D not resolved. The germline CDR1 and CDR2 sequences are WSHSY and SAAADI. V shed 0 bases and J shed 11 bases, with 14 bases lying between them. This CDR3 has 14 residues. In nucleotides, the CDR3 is TGCGCCAGCAGTGAGTCTGGCCGGGATAGGTCCCAGCATTTT. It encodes CASSESGRDRSQHF.

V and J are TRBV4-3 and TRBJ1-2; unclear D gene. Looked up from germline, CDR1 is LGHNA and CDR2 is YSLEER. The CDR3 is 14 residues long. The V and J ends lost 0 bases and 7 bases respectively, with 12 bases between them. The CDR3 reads CASSQDGKGAGYTF. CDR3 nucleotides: TGCGCCAGCAGCCAAGACGGGAAGGGCGCTGGCTACACCTTC.

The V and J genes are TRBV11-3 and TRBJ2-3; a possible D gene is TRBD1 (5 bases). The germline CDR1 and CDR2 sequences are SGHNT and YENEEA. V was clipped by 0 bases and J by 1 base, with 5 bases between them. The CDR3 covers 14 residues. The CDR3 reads CASSLDRGTDTQYF. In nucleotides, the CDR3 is TGTGCCAGCAGCTTAGACAGGGGCACAGATACGCAGTATTTT. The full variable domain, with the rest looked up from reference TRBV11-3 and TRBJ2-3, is EAGVVQSPRYKIIEKKQPVAFWCNPISGHNTLYWYLQNLGQGPELLIRYENEEAVDDSQLPKDRFSAERLKGVDSTLKIQPAELGDSAVYLCASSLDRGTDTQYFGPGTRLTVL.

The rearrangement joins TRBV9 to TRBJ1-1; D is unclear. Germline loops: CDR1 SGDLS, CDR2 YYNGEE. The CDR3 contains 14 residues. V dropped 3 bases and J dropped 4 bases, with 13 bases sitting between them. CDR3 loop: CASSGGESGTEAFF. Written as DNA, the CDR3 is TGTGCCAGCAGCGGCGGCGAGAGTGGCACTGAAGCTTTCTTT.

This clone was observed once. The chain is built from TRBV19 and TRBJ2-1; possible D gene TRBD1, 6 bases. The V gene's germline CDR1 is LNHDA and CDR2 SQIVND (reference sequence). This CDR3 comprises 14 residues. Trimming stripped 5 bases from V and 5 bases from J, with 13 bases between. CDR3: CASSFWTADNEQFF. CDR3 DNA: TGTGCCAGTAGTTTCTGGACAGCGGACAATGAGCAGTTCTTC.

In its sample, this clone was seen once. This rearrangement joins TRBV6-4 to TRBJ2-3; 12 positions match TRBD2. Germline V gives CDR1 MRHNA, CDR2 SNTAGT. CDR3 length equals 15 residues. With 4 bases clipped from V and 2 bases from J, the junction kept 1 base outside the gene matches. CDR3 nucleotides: TGTGCCAGCAGTGCTAGCGGGGGGGCCACAGATACGCAGTATTTT. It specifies CASSASGGATDTQYF.

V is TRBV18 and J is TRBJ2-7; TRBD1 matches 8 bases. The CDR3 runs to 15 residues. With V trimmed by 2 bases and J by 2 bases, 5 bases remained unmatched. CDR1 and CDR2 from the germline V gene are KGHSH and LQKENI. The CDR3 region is CASSPKQGGTYEQYF. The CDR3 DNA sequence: TGTGCCAGCTCACCAAAACAGGGGGGAACCTACGAGCAGTACTTC.

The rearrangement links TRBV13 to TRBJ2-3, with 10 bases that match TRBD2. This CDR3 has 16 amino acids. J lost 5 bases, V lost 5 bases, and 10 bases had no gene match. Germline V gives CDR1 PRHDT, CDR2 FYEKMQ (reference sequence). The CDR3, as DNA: TGTGCCAGCAGCCTTGCAACTAGCGGGGAGGGAGATACGCAGTATTTT. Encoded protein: CASSLATSGEGDTQYF.

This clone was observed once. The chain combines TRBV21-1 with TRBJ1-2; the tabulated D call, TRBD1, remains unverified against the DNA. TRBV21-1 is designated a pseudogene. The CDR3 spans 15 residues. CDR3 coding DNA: TGTGCCAGCAGCAACTGGACAGGTCCGTTCTATGGCTACACCTTC. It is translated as CASSNWTGPFYGYTF.

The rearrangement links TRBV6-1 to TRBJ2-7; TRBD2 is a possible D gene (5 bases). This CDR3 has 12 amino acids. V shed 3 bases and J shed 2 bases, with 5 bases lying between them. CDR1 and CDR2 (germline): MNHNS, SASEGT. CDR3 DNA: TGTGCCAGCAGTGAGCGGGCCTACGAGCAGTACTTC. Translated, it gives CASSERAYEQYF.

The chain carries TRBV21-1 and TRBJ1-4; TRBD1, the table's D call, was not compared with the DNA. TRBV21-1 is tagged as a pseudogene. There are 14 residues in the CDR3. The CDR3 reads CANLPDRLSEKLFF. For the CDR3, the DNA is TGTGCCAACCTACCGGACAGGTTAAGTGAAAAACTGTTTTTT.